This TCR beta chain was recovered during a study of blood T cell repertoires in COVID-19. Background on the study: Acute and convalescent COVID-19 samples came from the United States, Italy and Spain. In each case, the material was cDNA or gDNA derived from T cells, B-cell-depleted T cells, or PBMCs.

Per the original methods: Estimation of nucleated cell counts was performed using reference gene primer amplification. Profiling relied on immunoSEQ multiplex PCR, and the TCRdb table lists in-frame clones only, not all of them. The DNA was the basis for D and trimming; V, J and clone size are from that table. The table records hundreds of thousands of clones, 84% of them present only once. The V gene's germline CDR1 is MNHNS and CDR2 SASEGT. This CDR3 has 15 residues. J gave up 3 bases and V 1 base, and 5 bases lay outside the gene matches. The specimen sequenced was peripheral blood. V is TRBV6-1 and J is TRBJ2-7, with TRBD1 matching over 8 bases. This TCR was recovered from a man aged 25-40 years with active or convalescent COVID-19. In nucleotides, the CDR3 is TGTGCCAGCAGTGAAGGCTGGACAGGGTACTACGAGCAGTACTTC. It is translated as CASSEGWTGYYEQYF.